The rows below give T cell receptor beta chains drawn from one sample of a study of cytomegalovirus exposure and HLA in healthy donors. The repertoire was sequenced with immunoSEQ multiplex PCR; TCRdb's copy has only in-frame clones and lacks some. Of 110,000 or so clones listed, roughly 76% were seen once; the top ten hold 6.5% to 8.5%. Sequences were obtained from PBMCs. These receptor sequences come from a man aged 25-40 years in good health and CMV-seropositive. Each CDR3 is given with its conserved first and last residue.

len | j_gene | v_gene | CDR3aa
13 | TRBJ2-7 | TRBV15 | CATSRDHQGHNPF
14 | TRBJ2-7 | TRBV5-4 | CASSLGGGPYEQYF
13 | TRBJ2-7 | TRBV7-8 | CASSLQSGSEQYF
12 | TRBJ1-5 | TRBV27 | CASAGVGQPQHF
13 | TRBJ1-2 | TRBV30 | CAWSVRSNYGYTF
13 | TRBJ1-6 | TRBV11-2 | CASSPDRNSPLHF
11 | TRBJ1-1 | TRBV5-6 | CASSFRGEAFF
15 | TRBJ1-5 | TRBV5-6 | CASSLLTRVDQPQHF
14 | TRBJ2-7 | TRBV28 | CASSFAGGQNEQYF
16 | TRBJ2-7 | TRBV27 | CASSLKYPTGASEQYF
13 | TRBJ1-5 | TRBV27 | CASSLGGWQPQHF
14 | TRBJ2-2 | TRBV6-5 | CASRPGGSTGELFF
13 | TRBJ2-5 | TRBV5-4 | CASSLGVLETQYF
17 | TRBJ2-3 | TRBV4-1 | CASSPRGPRGPGDTQYF
15 | TRBJ1-1 | TRBV28 | CASSPDRGLNTEAFF
15 | . | TRBV5-4 | CASRTSDRGEYEQYF
13 | TRBJ1-2 | TRBV19 | CASSPGRAYGYTF
15 | TRBJ2-3 | TRBV5-1 | CASSLGQGLTDTQYF
14 | TRBJ2-7 | TRBV10-3 | CAISDRTRGGEQYF
15 | TRBJ1-1 | TRBV10-3 | CAIMAGGLGNTEAFF
14 | TRBJ1-3 | TRBV14 | CASSHLRAGNTIYF
16 | TRBJ2-1 | TRBV6-1 | CASSDYRGSRPNEQFF
15 | TRBJ1-1 | TRBV5-4 | CASSLADRGDTEAFF
16 | TRBJ2-1 | TRBV5-1 | CASISIAGSSYNEQFF
15 | TRBJ2-7 | TRBV2 | CASSESGGTAYEQYF
15 | TRBJ2-2 | TRBV6-4 | CASSSDRGDTGELFF
13 | TRBJ2-3 | TRBV2 | CASVAGRTDTQYF
15 | TRBJ2-3 | TRBV30 | CAWSLAGGPLDTQYF
16 | TRBJ1-4 | TRBV9 | CASSVGYRARGEKLFF
19 | TRBJ2-1 | TRBV5-1 | CASSLGLGGATSSYNEQFF
16 | TRBJ2-7 | TRBV11-2 | CASRVDRAPFVGEQYF
15 | TRBJ2-1 | TRBV6-4 | CASSDERGGRGEQFF
13 | TRBJ1-6 | TRBV4-2 | CASSQDPNSPLHF
15 | TRBJ2-1 | TRBV19 | CASSIEVGTLNEQFF
17 | TRBJ2-3 | TRBV25-1 | CASSVRDRGKSEDTQYF
13 | TRBJ1-2 | TRBV6-1 | CASRTDREYGYTF
13 | TRBJ1-1 | TRBV4-1 | CASSHTGKNEAFF
16 | TRBJ1-6 | TRBV4-1 | CASSHQRRGEGSPLHF
14 | TRBJ1-2 | TRBV6-6 | CASGRDFDNYGYTF
14 | TRBJ1-6 | TRBV25-1 | CASSLRSTNSPLHF
16 | TRBJ2-5 | TRBV9 | CASSAGSAGGLETQYF
12 | TRBJ1-1 | TRBV28 | CASSSRDRKAFF
16 | TRBJ1-3 | TRBV15 | CATSRDRGFSGNTIYF
17 | TRBJ2-4 | TRBV19 | CASSIEGQGASKNIQYF
13 | TRBJ1-1 | TRBV18 | CASSPDPGEEAFF
11 | TRBJ1-1 | TRBV7-2 | CASSLSSEAFF
13 | TRBJ1-5 | TRBV6-1 | CASRTGADQPQHF
13 | TRBJ2-2 | TRBV30 | CAWSVGGAGELFF